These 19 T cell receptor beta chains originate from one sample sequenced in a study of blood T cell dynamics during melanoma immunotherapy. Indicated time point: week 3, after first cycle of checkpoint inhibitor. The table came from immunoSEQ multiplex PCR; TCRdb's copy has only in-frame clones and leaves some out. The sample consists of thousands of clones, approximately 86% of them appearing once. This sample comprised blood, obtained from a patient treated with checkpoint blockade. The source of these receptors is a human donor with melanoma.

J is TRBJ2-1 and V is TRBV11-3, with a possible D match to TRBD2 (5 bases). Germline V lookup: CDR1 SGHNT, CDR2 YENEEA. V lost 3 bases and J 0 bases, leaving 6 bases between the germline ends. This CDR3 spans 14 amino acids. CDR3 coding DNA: TGTGCCAGCAGCTTTGGGAGCTCCTACAATGAGCAGTTCTTC. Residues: CASSFGSSYNEQFF. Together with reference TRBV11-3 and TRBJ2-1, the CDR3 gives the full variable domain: EAGVVQSPRYKIIEKKQPVAFWCNPISGHNTLYWYLQNLGQGPELLIRYENEEAVDDSQLPKDRFSAERLKGVDSTLKIQPAELGDSAVYLCASSFGSSYNEQFFGPGTRLTVL.

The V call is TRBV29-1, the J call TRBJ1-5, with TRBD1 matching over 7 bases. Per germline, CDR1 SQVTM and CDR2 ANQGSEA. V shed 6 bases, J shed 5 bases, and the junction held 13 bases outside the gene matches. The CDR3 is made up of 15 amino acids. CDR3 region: CSVRTMAGGDQPQHF. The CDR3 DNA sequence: TGCAGCGTAAGAACGATGGCAGGGGGTGATCAGCCCCAGCATTTT. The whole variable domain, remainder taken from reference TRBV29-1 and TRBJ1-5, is SAVISQKPSRDICQRGTSLTIQCQVDSQVTMMFWYRQQPGQSLTLIATANQGSEATYESGFVIDKFPISRPNLTFSTLTVSNMSPEDSSIYLCSVRTMAGGDQPQHFGDGTRLSIL.

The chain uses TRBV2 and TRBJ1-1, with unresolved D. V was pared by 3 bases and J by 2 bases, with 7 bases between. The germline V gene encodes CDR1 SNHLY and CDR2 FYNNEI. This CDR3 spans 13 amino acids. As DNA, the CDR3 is TGTGCCAGCAGTGAGAACAGCAACACTGAAGCTTTCTTT. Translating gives CASSENSNTEAFF.

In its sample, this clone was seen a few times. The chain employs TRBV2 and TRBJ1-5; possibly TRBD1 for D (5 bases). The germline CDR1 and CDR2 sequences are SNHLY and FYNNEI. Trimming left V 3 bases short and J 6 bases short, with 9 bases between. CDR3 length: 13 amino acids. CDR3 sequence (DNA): TGTGCCAGCAGTGAGAGGGGTTTTCAGCCCCAGCATTTT. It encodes CASSERGFQPQHF. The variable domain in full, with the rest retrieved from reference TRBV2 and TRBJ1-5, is EPEVTQTPSHQVTQMGQEVILRCVPISNHLYFYWYRQILGQKVEFLVSFYNNEISEKSEIFDDQFSVERPDGSNFTLKIRSTKLEDSAMYFCASSERGFQPQHFGDGTRLSIL.

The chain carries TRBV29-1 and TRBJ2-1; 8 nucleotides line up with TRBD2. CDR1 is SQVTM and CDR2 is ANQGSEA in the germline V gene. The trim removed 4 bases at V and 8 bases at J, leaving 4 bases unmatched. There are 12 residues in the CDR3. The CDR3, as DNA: TGCAGCGTTGGCCGCGGGGGGCATGAGCAGTTCTTC. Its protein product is CSVGRGGHEQFF.

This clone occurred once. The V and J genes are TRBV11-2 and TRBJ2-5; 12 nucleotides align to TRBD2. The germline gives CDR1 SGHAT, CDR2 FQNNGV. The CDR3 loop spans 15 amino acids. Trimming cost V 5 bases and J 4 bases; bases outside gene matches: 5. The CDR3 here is CASSPRLAGVETQYF. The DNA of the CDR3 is TGTGCCAGCAGCCCACGACTAGCGGGGGTAGAGACCCAGTACTTC.

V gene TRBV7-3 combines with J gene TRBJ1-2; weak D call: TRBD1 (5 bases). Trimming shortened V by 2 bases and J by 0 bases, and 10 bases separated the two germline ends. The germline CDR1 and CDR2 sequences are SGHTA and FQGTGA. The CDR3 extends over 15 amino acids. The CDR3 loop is CASSLEGTTNYGYTF. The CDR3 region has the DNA TGTGCCAGCAGCTTAGAGGGGACCACTAACTATGGCTACACCTTC.

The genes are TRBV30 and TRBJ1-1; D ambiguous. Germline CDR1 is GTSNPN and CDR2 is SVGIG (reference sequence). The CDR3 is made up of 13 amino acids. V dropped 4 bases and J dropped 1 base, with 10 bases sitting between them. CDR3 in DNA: TGTGCCTGGAACGGTTGGGAGAACACTGAAGCTTTCTTT. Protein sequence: CAWNGWENTEAFF.

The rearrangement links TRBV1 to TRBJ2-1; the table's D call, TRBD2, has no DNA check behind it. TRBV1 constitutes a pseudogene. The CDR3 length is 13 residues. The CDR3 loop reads CTSSQEPSGGSFF. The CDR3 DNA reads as TGCACCAGCAGCCAAGAGCCCAGCGGGGGTTCGTTCTTC.

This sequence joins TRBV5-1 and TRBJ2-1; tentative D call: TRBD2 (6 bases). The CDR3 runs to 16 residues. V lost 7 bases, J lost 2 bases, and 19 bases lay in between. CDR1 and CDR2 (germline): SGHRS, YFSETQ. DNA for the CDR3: TGCGCCAGCTTTCTCCTACCGGGACTGACCTACAATGAGCAGTTCTTC. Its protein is CASFLLPGLTYNEQFF.

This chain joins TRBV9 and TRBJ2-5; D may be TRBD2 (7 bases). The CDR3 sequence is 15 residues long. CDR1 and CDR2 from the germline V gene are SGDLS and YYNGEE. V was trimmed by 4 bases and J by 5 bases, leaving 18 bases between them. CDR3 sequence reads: CASSIGGAVEETQYF. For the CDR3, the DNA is TGTGCCAGCAGCATAGGGGGGGCGGTAGAGGAGACCCAGTACTTC.

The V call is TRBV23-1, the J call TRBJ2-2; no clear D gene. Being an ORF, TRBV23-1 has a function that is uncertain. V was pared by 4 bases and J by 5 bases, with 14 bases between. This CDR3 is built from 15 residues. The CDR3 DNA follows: TGCGCCAGCAGTCCCGGTGGGGTGAGTACCGGGGAGCTGTTTTTT. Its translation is CASSPGGVSTGELFF.

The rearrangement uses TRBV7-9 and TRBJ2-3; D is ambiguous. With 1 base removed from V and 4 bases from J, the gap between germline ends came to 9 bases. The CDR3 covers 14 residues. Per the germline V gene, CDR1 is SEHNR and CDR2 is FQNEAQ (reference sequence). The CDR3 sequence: CASSLGTWADTQYF. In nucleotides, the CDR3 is TGTGCCAGCAGCTTAGGGACGTGGGCAGATACGCAGTATTTT. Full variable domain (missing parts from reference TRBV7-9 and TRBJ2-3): DTGVSQNPRHKITKRGQNVTFRCDPISEHNRLYWYRQTLGQGPEFLTYFQNEAQLEKSRLLSDRFSAERPKGSFSTLEIQRTEQGDSAMYLCASSLGTWADTQYFGPGTRLTVL.

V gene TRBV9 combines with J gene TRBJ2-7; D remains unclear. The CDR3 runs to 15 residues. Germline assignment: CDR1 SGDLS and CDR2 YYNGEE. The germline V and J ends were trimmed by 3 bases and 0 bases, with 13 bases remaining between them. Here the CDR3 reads CASSDGDSNSYEQYF. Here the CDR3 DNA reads TGTGCCAGCAGCGATGGGGATAGCAACTCCTACGAGCAGTACTTC.

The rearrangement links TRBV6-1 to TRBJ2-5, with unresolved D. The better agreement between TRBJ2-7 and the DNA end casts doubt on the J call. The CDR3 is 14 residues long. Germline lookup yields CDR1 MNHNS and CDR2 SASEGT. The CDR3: CASSETPNSYEQYF. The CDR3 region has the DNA TGTGCCAGCAGTGAAACTCCGAACTCCTACGAGCAGTACTTC.

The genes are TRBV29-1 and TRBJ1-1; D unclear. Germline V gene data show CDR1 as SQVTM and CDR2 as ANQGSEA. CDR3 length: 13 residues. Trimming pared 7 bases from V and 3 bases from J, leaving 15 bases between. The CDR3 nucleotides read TGCAGCGCCCCCCGGGCCGGAGACACTGAAGCTTTCTTT. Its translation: CSAPRAGDTEAFF. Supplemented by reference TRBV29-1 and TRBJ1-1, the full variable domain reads SAVISQKPSRDICQRGTSLTIQCQVDSQVTMMFWYRQQPGQSLTLIATANQGSEATYESGFVIDKFPISRPNLTFSTLTVSNMSPEDSSIYLCSAPRAGDTEAFFGQGTRLTVV.

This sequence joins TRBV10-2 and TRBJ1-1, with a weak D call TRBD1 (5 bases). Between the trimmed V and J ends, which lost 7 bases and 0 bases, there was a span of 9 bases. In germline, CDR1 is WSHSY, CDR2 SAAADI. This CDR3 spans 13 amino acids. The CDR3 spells CASNVRVNTEAFF. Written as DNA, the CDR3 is TGCGCCAGCAATGTCAGGGTGAACACTGAAGCTTTCTTT.

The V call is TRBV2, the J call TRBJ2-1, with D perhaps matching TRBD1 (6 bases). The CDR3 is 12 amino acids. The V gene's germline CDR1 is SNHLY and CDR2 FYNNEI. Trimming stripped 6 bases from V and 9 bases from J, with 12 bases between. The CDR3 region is CASRAGVAEQFF. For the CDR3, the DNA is TGTGCCAGCAGAGCAGGGGTAGCTGAGCAGTTCTTC.

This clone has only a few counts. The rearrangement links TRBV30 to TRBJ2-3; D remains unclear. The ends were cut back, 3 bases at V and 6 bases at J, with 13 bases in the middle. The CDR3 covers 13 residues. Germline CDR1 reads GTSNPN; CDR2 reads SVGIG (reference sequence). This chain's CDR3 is CAWRMSGSDTQYF. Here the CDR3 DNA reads TGTGCCTGGAGGATGAGTGGATCCGATACGCAGTATTTT.